What follows is one TCR beta chain and its context. Germline CDR1 LNHDA, CDR2 SQIVND (reference sequence). This CDR3 spans 14 amino acids. Trimming removed 5 bases from V and 3 bases from J, with 10 bases in between. Clones were sequenced by immunoSEQ multiplex PCR, and TCRdb holds only the in-frame ones, with some missing. The repertoire holds about 45,000 clones, about 88% seen once, with approximately 15% in the top ten. The data belong to a study of OX40 agonist ivuxolimab in advanced cancers. This TCR was sampled from an adult with an advanced solid tumor such as melanoma, head and neck, liver or kidney cancer. The sequenced sample was CD4+ or CD8+ T cells sorted from blood, obtained in a trial of the OX40 agonist ivuxolimab. The chain links TRBV19 to TRBJ1-4, with a weak D call TRBD1 (6 bases). The CDR3 is CASSRGRANEKLFF. The CDR3 nucleotides are TGTGCCAGTAGTCGGGGGCGGGCTAATGAAAAACTGTTTTTT.